Listed here are 32 T cell receptor beta chains from one sample, sequenced in a study of blood T cell repertoires in COVID-19. This table comes from immunoSEQ multiplex PCR, and its TCRdb copy is limited to in-frame clones, with some not included. Altogether approximately 250,000 clones are present, approximately 90% being singletons, with the ten largest covering 1% to 1.5%. The sequencing sample was made of PBMCs or T cells enriched from blood (not recorded which). All receptors come from a woman in her 40s with acute COVID-19.

V is TRBV28 and J is TRBJ2-7, with 7 nucleotides matching TRBD1. With 7 bases clipped from V and 2 bases from J, the junction kept 8 bases outside the gene matches. Per germline, CDR1 MDHEN and CDR2 SYDVKM. This CDR3 contains 14 residues. In nucleotides, the CDR3 is TGTGCCAGCACGACCGGGACAGCACCCTACGAGCAGTACTTC. This translates into CASTTGTAPYEQYF. The full variable domain, in which reference TRBV28 and TRBJ2-7 provide the parts outside the CDR3, is DVKVTQSSRYLVKRTGEKVFLECVQDMDHENMFWYRQDPGLGLRLIYFSYDVKMKEKGDIPEGYSVSREKKERFSLILESASTNQTSMYLCASTTGTAPYEQYFGPGTRLTVT.

This chain connects TRBV24-1 to TRBJ1-2, with TRBD1 as a possible D gene (5 bases). V lost 3 bases to trimming and J lost 4 bases, with 5 bases between them. The V gene's germline CDR1 is KGHDR and CDR2 SFDVKD. The CDR3 is 12 residues long. CDR3 in amino acids: CATSDQGYGYTF. The DNA of the CDR3 is TGTGCCACCAGTGATCAGGGCTATGGCTACACCTTC.

The rearrangement links TRBV9 to TRBJ1-1; weak D call: TRBD1 (5 bases). Germline V gene data show CDR1 as SGDLS and CDR2 as YYNGEE. The CDR3 runs to 13 residues. The V end was cut by 3 bases, the J end by 4 bases, with 10 bases between. CDR3 residues: CASSGTGFTEAFF. In nucleotides, the CDR3 is TGTGCCAGCAGCGGAACAGGATTCACTGAAGCTTTCTTT.

The rearrangement uses TRBV5-1 and TRBJ1-2, with D tentatively TRBD1 (5 bases). The V end lost 4 bases, the J end lost 5 bases, and 9 bases lay between the germline ends. Germline CDR1 SGHRS, CDR2 YFSETQ. The CDR3 sequence is 12 residues long. The CDR3 loop is CASSSPGYGYTF. The CDR3, as DNA: TGCGCCAGCAGCAGTCCAGGGTATGGCTACACCTTC.

The J gene is TRBJ1-3, the V gene TRBV9; 7 nucleotides agree with TRBD1. CDR1 and CDR2 (germline): SGDLS, YYNGEE. The CDR3 has 15 residues. J gave up 2 bases and V 0 bases, and 2 bases lay outside the gene matches. The CDR3: CASSVVQGAGNTIYF. DNA for the CDR3: TGTGCCAGCAGCGTAGTCCAGGGGGCTGGAAACACCATATATTTT.

V and J are TRBV19 and TRBJ2-1; 7 bases line up with TRBD2. The V gene end was trimmed by 3 bases and the J gene end by 0 bases; junction bases not matched to a gene: 8. The germline V gene encodes CDR1 LNHDA and CDR2 SQIVND (reference sequence). The CDR3 spans 17 residues. The CDR3: CASSMGVGEGSYNEQFF. CDR3 DNA sequence: TGTGCCAGTAGTATGGGAGTGGGGGAGGGCTCCTACAATGAGCAGTTCTTC. Using reference TRBV19 and TRBJ2-1 for the parts outside the CDR3, the full variable domain is DGGITQSPKYLFRKEGQNVTLSCEQNLNHDAMYWYRQDPGQGLRLIYYSQIVNDFQKGDIAEGYSVSREKKESFPLTVTSAQKNPTAFYLCASSMGVGEGSYNEQFFGPGTRLTVL.

This clone came up once. This chain links TRBV7-2 with TRBJ2-6; 12 nucleotides align to TRBD1. Germline assignment: CDR1 SGHTA and CDR2 FQGNSA. The trim removed 5 bases at V and 0 bases at J, leaving 2 bases unmatched. This CDR3 region has 17 residues. For the CDR3, the DNA is TGTGCCAGCAGCACGGGACAGGGGGCCTCTGGGGCCAACGTCCTGACTTTC. Its translation is CASSTGQGASGANVLTF.

This rearrangement joins TRBV24-1 to TRBJ2-1, with D tentatively TRBD2 (6 bases). Germline values: CDR1 KGHDR, CDR2 SFDVKD. V lost 4 bases and J 0 bases, leaving 12 bases between the germline ends. This CDR3 comprises 16 residues. This CDR3 reads CATSDRSGSSYNEQFF. The DNA of the CDR3 is TGTGCCACCAGTGACCGTAGCGGAAGCTCCTACAATGAGCAGTTCTTC.

The V call is TRBV5-1, the J call TRBJ1-3; D gene ambiguous. CDR1 SGHRS and CDR2 YFSETQ come from the germline V gene. V dropped 5 bases and J dropped 2 bases, with 17 bases sitting between them. This CDR3 comprises 16 residues. The CDR3 is CASSLSGGRPGNTIYF. The CDR3 bases are TGCGCCAGCAGTCTATCCGGCGGGAGACCTGGAAACACCATATATTTT.

This clone has only a few counts. The genes are TRBV6-5 and TRBJ2-7, with a possible D match to TRBD2 (5 bases). Trimming took off 8 bases at V and 2 bases at J, with 19 bases between the two ends. Germline CDR1 reads MNHEY; CDR2 reads SVGAGI. There are 15 residues in the CDR3. CDR3 sequence reads: CASAISRVDTYEQYF. The CDR3 bases are TGTGCCAGCGCCATATCGAGGGTCGATACCTACGAGCAGTACTTC.

The chain links TRBV5-1 to TRBJ2-7, with 9 bases that match TRBD1. The CDR3 loop spans 15 amino acids. Germline V gene sequence: CDR1 SGHRS, CDR2 YFSETQ. V dropped 5 bases and J dropped 5; count of bases not matched to a gene: 11. The CDR3 reads CASRIPGQGGNEQYF. In DNA, the CDR3 is TGCGCCAGCAGGATCCCGGGACAGGGAGGGAACGAGCAGTACTTC.

This clone was counted only a few times. This chain links TRBV19 with TRBJ1-3, with a possible D match to TRBD1 (5 bases). Trimming shortened V by 5 bases and J by 2 bases, and 16 bases separated the two germline ends. The CDR3 contains 16 residues. Germline V lookup: CDR1 LNHDA, CDR2 SQIVND (reference sequence). CDR3 protein: CASSPSVRQTGNTIYF. CDR3 nucleotide sequence: TGTGCCAGTAGTCCGTCAGTACGACAGACTGGAAACACCATATATTTT.

The rearrangement uses TRBV18 and TRBJ1-1, with 8 bases that match TRBD1. The CDR3 length is 15 residues. Germline V gene sequence: CDR1 KGHSH, CDR2 LQKENI. J lost 3 bases, V lost 5 bases, and 8 bases had no gene match. CDR3 loop: CASSAGQGGYTEAFF. The CDR3 DNA reads as TGTGCCAGCTCAGCCGGACAGGGAGGGTACACTGAAGCTTTCTTT.

The chain has TRBV29-1 and TRBJ1-1, with 10 bases fitting TRBD1. The CDR3 length is 14 residues. Germline values: CDR1 SQVTM, CDR2 ANQGSEA. Losses at the gene ends were 6 bases for V and 4 bases for J; bases not matched to a gene: 8. DNA for the CDR3: TGCAGCGTGATCAGACAGGGGGCCGGCACTGAAGCTTTCTTT. Translated: CSVIRQGAGTEAFF.

The chain combines TRBV5-8 with TRBJ1-1; no clear D gene. Germline V gene sequence: CDR1 SGHTS, CDR2 YDEGEE. V was clipped by 1 base and J by 3 bases, with 16 bases between them. The CDR3 covers 16 residues. The CDR3 is CASSLLPNRRDTEAFF. CDR3 nucleotides: TGTGCCAGCAGCTTGCTACCGAACAGACGCGACACTGAAGCTTTCTTT.

V gene TRBV4-3 combines with J gene TRBJ2-5; 10 bases agree with TRBD2. J lost 5 bases, V lost 3 bases, and 15 bases had no gene match. Germline V gene lookup returns CDR1 LGHNA and CDR2 YSLEER. This CDR3 is 18 amino acids long. The CDR3 coding sequence is TGCGCCAGCAGCCAGGTACTAGCGGGATCATTACTTGGCGAGACCCAGTACTTC. Protein sequence: CASSQVLAGSLLGETQYF.

This clone is a singleton in its sample. V usage is TRBV2 and J usage is TRBJ1-1; no clear D gene. This CDR3 contains 12 residues. Germline values: CDR1 SNHLY, CDR2 FYNNEI. The V end lost 9 bases, the J end lost 1 base, and 9 bases lay between the germline ends. DNA for the CDR3: TGTGCCAGTGCACATCGGAACACTGAAGCTTTCTTT. This translates into CASAHRNTEAFF.

J is TRBJ2-1 and V is TRBV25-1; D gene ambiguous. CDR3 length: 14 amino acids. In germline, CDR1 is MGHDK, CDR2 SYGVNS. V was cut by 4 bases and J by 4 bases, with 11 bases left in between. As DNA, the CDR3 is TGTGCCAGCAGTGCATCACAAGATTACAATGAGCAGTTCTTC. It encodes CASSASQDYNEQFF.

The chain combines TRBV14 with TRBJ2-5; possibly TRBD2 for D (7 bases). Germline CDR1 reads SGHDN; CDR2 reads FVKESK. There are 16 residues in the CDR3. The ends were cut back, 4 bases at V and 2 bases at J, with 17 bases in the middle. The CDR3 DNA reads TGTGCCAGCAGCCCTGAGGGGGGGAGGAGGCAAGAGACCCAGTACTTC. Translated, it gives CASSPEGGRRQETQYF.

V is TRBV28 and J is TRBJ2-3, with D possibly TRBD2 on 6 matching bases. The V gene lost 3 bases and the J gene lost 6 bases, with 13 bases spanning the gap. Germline CDR1 and CDR2: MDHEN and SYDVKM. The CDR3 has 14 residues. The DNA for the CDR3 is TGTGCCAGCAGTTTCGGGACTGCGGCTGATACGCAGTATTTT. Translating gives CASSFGTAADTQYF.

As for this clone: Without the conserved terminal phenylalanine or tryptophan, this CDR3 likely stems from a read error. The limits of the CDR3 on the DNA are not certain, so only TCRdb's listed CDR3 is given. The V call is TRBV10-1, the J call TRBJ2-7; the table's D call of TRBD2 was not tested on the DNA. CDR1 is WNHNN, CDR2 SYGVQD, per germline (reference sequence). The CDR3 sequence runs 11 residues, both termini included. The CDR3 loop reads CASSESEMPSI.

In regard to this clone: The same CDR3 can be traced to other DNA sequences in this sample. The V gene is TRBV5-1, the J gene TRBJ1-4; 7 nucleotides agree with TRBD1. From germline, CDR1 is SGHRS and CDR2 YFSETQ. With V trimmed by 2 bases and J by 8 bases, 6 bases remained unmatched. CDR3 size: 14 residues. CDR3 protein: CASSFRQGGEKLFF. CDR3 bases: TGCGCCAGCAGCTTCCGACAGGGTGGAGAAAAACTGTTTTTT.

The J gene is TRBJ1-1, the V gene TRBV15, with 7 positions matching TRBD1. The germline V gene encodes CDR1 LNHNV and CDR2 YYDKDF (reference sequence). This CDR3 contains 15 residues. With V trimmed by 4 bases and J by 1 base, 6 bases remained unmatched. In nucleotides, the CDR3 is TGTGCCACCAGCATAGGAAACAGGGGGAACACTGAAGCTTTCTTT. Amino acids: CATSIGNRGNTEAFF.

This clone was seen only once. The V gene is TRBV29-1, the J gene TRBJ1-5; 7 nucleotides align to TRBD1. V dropped 4 bases and J dropped 5; count of bases not matched to a gene: 8. The CDR3 spans 14 residues. Germline V gene sequence: CDR1 SQVTM, CDR2 ANQGSEA. CDR3 amino acids: CSVVKGGTDQPQHF. The CDR3 DNA sequence: TGCAGCGTTGTAAAAGGGGGCACTGATCAGCCCCAGCATTTT.

The chain combines TRBV19 with TRBJ1-4, with TRBD1 identical over 9 bases. With 8 bases clipped from V and 6 bases from J, the junction kept 13 bases outside the gene matches. CDR3 size: 16 residues. The germline CDR1 and CDR2 sequences are LNHDA and SQIVND (reference sequence). Here the CDR3 reads CASFGTGPVDYEKLFF. Written as DNA, the CDR3 is TGTGCCAGTTTTGGGACAGGGCCGGTCGATTATGAAAAACTGTTTTTT.

The chain combines TRBV30 with TRBJ1-6, with 7 nucleotides matching TRBD1. The CDR3 has 15 amino acids. V trimming: 3 bases; J trimming: 9 bases; junction bases outside the gene matches: 11. Per the germline V gene, CDR1 is GTSNPN and CDR2 is SVGIG (reference sequence). The chain's CDR3 is CAWREQGSSVSPLHF. The CDR3 region has the DNA TGTGCCTGGAGGGAACAGGGGTCTTCGGTTTCACCCCTCCACTTT.

The chain links TRBV6-5 to TRBJ2-7; a possible D gene is TRBD1 (5 bases). The CDR3 extends over 11 amino acids. Trimming shortened V by 6 bases and J by 6 bases, and 9 bases separated the two germline ends. CDR1 MNHEY and CDR2 SVGAGI come from the germline V gene. CDR3 in amino acids: CASSQGGEQYF. Here the CDR3 DNA reads TGTGCCAGCAGCCAGGGTGGCGAGCAGTACTTC.

The rearrangement uses TRBV5-1 and TRBJ2-1; possibly TRBD2 for D (5 bases). This CDR3 contains 12 residues. Germline V gene sequence: CDR1 SGHRS, CDR2 YFSETQ. The V end lost 5 bases, the J end lost 7 bases, and 10 bases lay between the germline ends. The CDR3 region is CASRFGLNEQFF. The CDR3 DNA sequence: TGCGCCAGCAGATTTGGACTGAATGAGCAGTTCTTC.

This rearrangement joins TRBV11-2 to TRBJ2-3; 7 bases are a match to TRBD2. The V segment lost 5 bases and the J segment 1 base; nucleotides outside the gene matches: 6. This CDR3 is 15 amino acids long. The V gene's germline CDR1 is SGHAT and CDR2 FQNNGV. The CDR3 bases are TGTGCCAGCAGCCACAGTGGGGGGGGCACAGATACGCAGTATTTT. Its translation is CASSHSGGGTDTQYF.

The chain combines TRBV27 with TRBJ1-2; the match to TRBD1 covers 7 bases. V trimming: 6 bases; J trimming: 8 bases; junction bases outside the gene matches: 9. This CDR3 is built from 13 residues. Per germline, CDR1 MNHEY and CDR2 SMNVEV (reference sequence). Here the CDR3 DNA reads TGTGCCAGCAGCAGACAGGGCACCTCCGGCTACACCTTC. Protein sequence: CASSRQGTSGYTF.

The rearrangement links TRBV28 to TRBJ2-7; the D is unclear. Trimming took 3 bases from V and 5 from J, leaving 8 bases between them. This CDR3 has 12 amino acids. Per the germline V gene, CDR1 is MDHEN and CDR2 is SYDVKM. CDR3 bases: TGTGCCAGCAGTTTCGGAGTACACGAGCAGTACTTC. Its protein is CASSFGVHEQYF.

The chain employs TRBV5-4 and TRBJ2-7; 9 nucleotides agree with TRBD1. Germline lookup yields CDR1 SGHNT and CDR2 YYREEE (reference sequence). After removal of 5 bases from V and 1 base from J, the junction contained 4 bases not matched to a gene. This CDR3 has 14 residues. In DNA, the CDR3 is TGTGCCAGCAGACGGGACAGGGCATCCTACGAGCAGTACTTC. The encoded protein is CASRRDRASYEQYF.